Each of the 18 T cell receptor beta chains below was sequenced from the same sample in a study of B cell selection in AIRE deficiency. Libraries were prepared by immunoSEQ multiplex PCR; TCRdb keeps only in-frame clonotypes and omits some of them. The repertoire includes around 23,000 clones, roughly 95% of them detected once, and 0.24% sits in the top ten. Sorting defined conventional CD4 T cells as CD4+CD127+. Sequencing used CD4+CD127+ conventional T cells sorted from PBMCs. The receptors originated from a human donor in good health.

The rearrangement uses TRBV5-4 and TRBJ1-3; D is possibly TRBD1 (6 bases). The germline gives CDR1 SGHNT, CDR2 YYREEE (reference sequence). CDR3 length: 18 residues. The germline V and J ends were trimmed by 0 bases and 0 bases, with 16 bases remaining between them. The CDR3 nucleotides read TGTGCCAGCAGCTTGGGACCCGCTGGACAGCGCTCTGGAAACACCATATATTTT. This translates into CASSLGPAGQRSGNTIYF.

V usage is TRBV6-6 and J usage is TRBJ1-4; D gene ambiguous. Between the trimmed V and J ends, which lost 6 bases and 4 bases, there was a span of 6 bases. Per germline, CDR1 MNHNY and CDR2 SVGAGI (reference sequence). This CDR3 has 12 amino acids. The chain's CDR3 is CASSRVNEKLFF. For the CDR3, the DNA is TGTGCCAGCAGCCGGGTTAATGAAAAACTGTTTTTT.

This clone was picked up one time. This chain joins TRBV2 and TRBJ2-2; D perhaps matches TRBD1 (7 bases). V lost 8 bases to trimming and J lost 4 bases, with 17 bases between them. The V gene's germline CDR1 is SNHLY and CDR2 FYNNEI. The CDR3 runs 15 residues. CDR3 sequence (DNA): TGTGCCAGCGAGGTCGGTCAGGGGGGCACCGGGGAGCTGTTTTTT. Its protein product is CASEVGQGGTGELFF.

The chain recombines TRBV9 with TRBJ2-1; 15 bases are shared with TRBD2. CDR3 length: 22 amino acids. Germline V gene sequence: CDR1 SGDLS, CDR2 YYNGEE. Trimming took 0 bases from V and 3 from J; bases not matched to a gene: 16. In DNA, the CDR3 is TGTGCCAGCAGCGTAGGTTTTGGACTAGCGGGAGGGTCCCCACCTCTCTACAATGAGCAGTTCTTC. Translation gives CASSVGFGLAGGSPPLYNEQFF.

This chain joins TRBV27 and TRBJ1-1, with 9 bases identical to TRBD1. The CDR3 runs 15 residues. The germline V gene encodes CDR1 MNHEY and CDR2 SMNVEV (reference sequence). V gave up 10 bases and J gave up 4 bases; unmatched junction bases: 13. CDR3 in amino acids: CATHRDRVSITEAFF. CDR3 coding DNA: TGTGCCACCCACCGGGACAGGGTAAGCATCACTGAAGCTTTCTTT.

The rearrangement links TRBV19 to TRBJ1-1; possibly TRBD1 for D (6 bases). The V end was cut by 4 bases, the J end by 4 bases, with 16 bases between. CDR1 and CDR2 from the germline V gene are LNHDA and SQIVND (reference sequence). The CDR3 runs 15 residues. CDR3 sequence: CASSNSKGGGTEAFF. Here the CDR3 DNA reads TGTGCCAGTAGTAATTCAAAGGGGGGGGGCACTGAAGCTTTCTTT.

In regard to this clone: Germline is not matched at one junction end, which may reflect a read error. The chain combines TRBV7-7 with TRBJ2-7, with D unresolved. The CDR3 sequence is 15 residues long. Germline assignment: CDR1 SSHAT and CDR2 FNYEAQ (reference sequence). The CDR3 protein is CASSLSFEDQDEQYF. In nucleotides, the CDR3 is TGTGCTAGCAGCTTATCCTTCGAGGACCAGGACGAGCAGTACTTC. The variable domain in full, completed from reference TRBV7-7 and TRBJ2-7, reads GAGVSQSPRYKVTKRGQDVTLRCDPISSHATLYWYQQALGQGPEFLTYFNYEAQPDKSGLPSDRFSAERPEGSISTLTIQRTEQRDSAMYRCASSLSFEDQDEQYFGPGTRLTVT.

The J gene is TRBJ1-2, the V gene TRBV11-2; TRBD1 aligns across 11 bases. The CDR3 spans 17 residues. V trimming: 3 bases; J trimming: 6 bases; junction bases outside the gene matches: 12. Looked up from germline, CDR1 is SGHAT and CDR2 is FQNNGV. The CDR3 region is CASSFKDRGPNQDGYTF. The CDR3 DNA sequence: TGTGCCAGCAGCTTCAAGGACAGGGGGCCCAACCAGGATGGCTACACCTTC.

The chain employs TRBV9 and TRBJ1-4, with TRBD1 identical over 9 bases. This CDR3 is 15 amino acids long. Germline CDR1 SGDLS, CDR2 YYNGEE. V lost 0 bases and J lost 7; bases outside the gene matches: 4. The CDR3, as DNA: TGTGCCAGCAGCGTAGGGACAGGGGTGGGTGAAAAACTGTTTTTT. Its translation: CASSVGTGVGEKLFF.

CDR3 residues: CASSVDPSYGYTF. For the CDR3, the DNA is TGTGCCAGCAGCGTAGATCCCAGCTATGGCTACACCTTC. The V gene is TRBV9, the J gene TRBJ1-2, with D unresolved. V was cut by 0 bases and J by 4 bases, with 7 bases left in between. Germline-derived CDR1 and CDR2 are SGDLS and YYNGEE. This CDR3 has 13 residues. Full variable domain (rest looked up from reference TRBV9 and TRBJ1-2): DSGVTQTPKHLITATGQRVTLRCSPRSGDLSVYWYQQSLDQGLQFLIQYYNGEERAKGNILERFSAQQFPDLHSELNLSSLELGDSALYFCASSVDPSYGYTFGSGTRLTVV.

This CDR3 is CASSQPGQGYGYTF. For the CDR3, the DNA is TGCGCCAGCAGCCAGCCGGGACAGGGGTATGGCTACACCTTC. The chain combines TRBV5-1 with TRBJ1-2; 10 bases line up with TRBD1. This CDR3 comprises 14 residues. Trimming took 4 bases from V and 5 from J; bases not matched to a gene: 5. Germline CDR1 is SGHRS and CDR2 is YFSETQ.

The chain has TRBV5-6 and TRBJ2-5, with D perhaps TRBD1 or TRBD2 (5 bases each). In germline, CDR1 is SGHDT, CDR2 YYEEEE. The CDR3 loop spans 12 amino acids. V lost 1 base and J 13 bases, leaving 14 bases between the germline ends. The CDR3, as DNA: TGTGCCAGCAGCTTGCCGGGGACCAATTTGTACTTC. Translated, it gives CASSLPGTNLYF.

The chain is built from TRBV6-6 and TRBJ2-7; 11 nucleotides agree with TRBD2. V trimming: 7 bases; J trimming: 1 base; junction bases outside the gene matches: 3. CDR3 length: 14 residues. Germline assignment: CDR1 MNHNY and CDR2 SVGAGI (reference sequence). CDR3 nucleotides: TGTGCCAGCACCGGGACTAGCGGATCCTACGAGCAGTACTTC. As protein: CASTGTSGSYEQYF.

V is TRBV5-6 and J is TRBJ2-5; no definite D call. The assigned J gene may be wrong: the sequence end matches TRBJ2-7 better. CDR3 length equals 13 residues. Germline assignment: CDR1 SGHDT and CDR2 YYEEEE. The CDR3 DNA follows: TGTGCCAGCAGAGACAACCCCTCAGACGAGCAGTACTTC. It is translated as CASRDNPSDEQYF.

The chain has TRBV29-1 and TRBJ1-2, with TRBD1 as a possible D gene (5 bases). In germline, CDR1 is SQVTM, CDR2 ANQGSEA. This CDR3 has 15 amino acids. The V end lost 4 bases, the J end lost 6 bases, and 21 bases lay between the germline ends. The CDR3, as DNA: TGCAGCGTTGCGGGCAGGGCCAGGGTTCTCGATGGCTACACCTTC. Encoded protein: CSVAGRARVLDGYTF.

V gene TRBV4-1 combines with J gene TRBJ2-3, with a tentative D call TRBD1 (6 bases). The CDR3 length is 17 residues. The V gene lost 2 bases and the J gene lost 6 bases, with 21 bases spanning the gap. Germline loops: CDR1 MGHRA, CDR2 YSYEKL. CDR3 in DNA: TGCGCCAGCAGCCAAACGGGACGAATGATTGGGGGCGATACGCAGTATTTT. The encoded protein is CASSQTGRMIGGDTQYF.

The rearrangement joins TRBV7-2 to TRBJ1-1; unclear D gene. Germline-derived CDR1 and CDR2 are SGHTA and FQGNSA. Trimming took 2 bases from V and 8 from J, leaving 12 bases between them. This CDR3 spans 13 amino acids. DNA for the CDR3: TGTGCCAGCAGCTTATCAGGCCGGGTAGAAGCTTTCTTT. Residues: CASSLSGRVEAFF.

The V gene is TRBV7-9, the J gene TRBJ1-1, with a possible D match to TRBD1 (6 bases). Deletions cut 3 bases from V and 6 bases from J, with 14 bases between. The length of the CDR3 is 14 residues. The germline V gene encodes CDR1 SEHNR and CDR2 FQNEAQ (reference sequence). The CDR3: CASSLGGAGSEAFF. The CDR3 region has the DNA TGTGCCAGCAGCTTGGGGGGCGCCGGGTCTGAAGCTTTCTTT.